The clone carrying this T cell receptor (beta chain) showed up just a few times. The V gene lost 0 bases and the J gene lost 13 bases, with 16 bases spanning the gap. Germline lookup yields CDR1 DFQATT and CDR2 SNEGSKA (reference sequence). This CDR3 is 12 amino acids long. MiXCR was run by TCRdb on the 5' RACE reads, yielding one entry per CDR3 protein. The sample includes nearly 900,000 distinct CDR3 sequences, approximately 13% of them seen just once. These data originate in a study of identical twins. This same sample was also part of a study on yellow fever vaccine responses in identical twins.

The source of this sequence is a woman aged 18-35 years in good health. This chain uses TRBV20-1 with TRBJ2-7, with a possible D match to TRBD2 (6 bases). What was sequenced was PBMCs. CDR3 amino acids: CSARDGGTLLYF. The CDR3, as DNA: TGCAGTGCTAGAGACGGAGGGACTCTCCTTTACTTC.